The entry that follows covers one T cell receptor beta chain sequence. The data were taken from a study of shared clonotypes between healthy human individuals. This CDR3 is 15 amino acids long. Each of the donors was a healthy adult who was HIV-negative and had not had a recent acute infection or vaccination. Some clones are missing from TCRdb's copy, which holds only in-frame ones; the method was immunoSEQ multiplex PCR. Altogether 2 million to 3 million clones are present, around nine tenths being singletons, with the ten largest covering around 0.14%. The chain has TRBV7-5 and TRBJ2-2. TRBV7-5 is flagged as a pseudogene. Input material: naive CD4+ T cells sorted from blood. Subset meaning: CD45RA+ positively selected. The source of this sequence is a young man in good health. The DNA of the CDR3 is TGTGCCAGAAGCGAGATAAACGGGACGCCCGGGGAGCTGTTTTTT. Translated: CARSEINGTPGELFF.